Shown below are 14 T cell receptor beta chains from a single sample sequenced in a study of human T cells and chemical hapten exposure. TCRdb called the RACE reads again in MiXCR, with one record for every CDR3 protein. The table lists about 200,000 distinct CDR3 sequences, approximately 24% of them singletons. Time point specified: patch test 3, about 24 weeks after DPC sensitization. Treatment defined: therapeutic diphenylcyclopropenone sensitization with weekly scalp DPC. The specimen comprised whole blood, sampled in connection with sensitization to the hapten diphenylcyclopropenone (DPC). The source is a woman between 40 and 55 years old with alopecia areata. Some clones in this sample may be carry-over from other donors' samples.

The chain uses TRBV4-2 and TRBJ1-6; tentatively, D is TRBD1 (6 bases). Germline V gene data show CDR1 as LGHNA and CDR2 as YNFKEQ. The V end lost 5 bases, the J end lost 8 bases, and 10 bases lay between the germline ends. The CDR3 consists of 13 residues. This chain's CDR3 is CASSNREDSPLHF. The CDR3 region has the DNA TGTGCCAGCAGCAACAGGGAGGATTCACCCCTCCACTTT.

The chain carries TRBV2 and TRBJ2-3; TRBD2 might be the D (6 bases). Looked up from germline, CDR1 is SNHLY and CDR2 is FYNNEI. Trimming took off 3 bases at V and 5 bases at J, with 15 bases between the two ends. The CDR3 runs to 15 residues. The CDR3 bases are TGTGCCAGCAGTGATCGGAGGGGCCGCGGAGATACGCAGTATTTT. Its protein product is CASSDRRGRGDTQYF.

This clonotype has ten or more counts. The V call is TRBV28, the J call TRBJ1-1; D gene uncertain. V lost 9 bases to trimming and J lost 7 bases, with 12 bases between them. This CDR3 has 11 residues. Germline CDR1 and CDR2: MDHEN and SYDVKM. The CDR3 DNA sequence: TGTGCCAGTGGCAGCCGTCGTGAAGCTTTCTTT. Translated: CASGSRREAFF. Looking up the rest from reference TRBV28 and TRBJ1-1 gives the full variable domain: DVKVTQSSRYLVKRTGEKVFLECVQDMDHENMFWYRQDPGLGLRLIYFSYDVKMKEKGDIPEGYSVSREKKERFSLILESASTNQTSMYLCASGSRREAFFGQGTRLTVV.

The chain couples TRBV5-6 to TRBJ1-1, with 10 bases identical to TRBD1. V trimming: 5 bases; J trimming: 7 bases; junction bases outside the gene matches: 8. The V gene's germline CDR1 is SGHDT and CDR2 YYEEEE. The CDR3 runs to 14 residues. The CDR3 spells CASRKRTGGNEAFF. The CDR3 DNA is TGTGCCAGCAGAAAACGGACAGGGGGTAATGAAGCTTTCTTT.

This clonotype has more than one count but fewer than ten. This chain connects TRBV7-3 to TRBJ2-1; 7 nucleotides match TRBD2. V lost 5 bases to trimming and J lost 9 bases; unmatched junction nucleotides: 13. There are 15 residues in the CDR3. Germline loops: CDR1 SGHTA, CDR2 FQGTGA. DNA for the CDR3: TGTGCCAGCAGCCTCGAGGGCGGGAGTTTTGCTGAGCAGTTCTTC. The encoded protein is CASSLEGGSFAEQFF.

In its sample, this clonotype was seen a few times. The chain links TRBV30 to TRBJ1-2; D ambiguous. There are 12 residues in the CDR3. Trimming shortened V by 3 bases and J by 6 bases, and 11 bases separated the two germline ends. CDR1 and CDR2 (germline): GTSNPN, SVGIG (reference sequence). The CDR3 loop is CAWREGIDGYTF. CDR3 DNA sequence: TGTGCCTGGAGAGAAGGAATCGATGGCTACACCTTC.

There are many counts of this clonotype. The chain has TRBV5-1 and TRBJ2-1; D ambiguous. Germline lookup yields CDR1 SGHRS and CDR2 YFSETQ. V lost 1 base and J lost 3, with 2 bases in between. The CDR3 extends over 12 amino acids. The CDR3 DNA follows: TGCGCCAGCAGCTTGATCTACAATGAGCAGTTCTTC. Its protein product is CASSLIYNEQFF. The variable domain in full, completed from reference TRBV5-1 and TRBJ2-1, reads KAGVTQTPRYLIKTRGQQVTLSCSPISGHRSVSWYQQTPGQGLQFLFEYFSETQRNKGNFPGRFSGRQFSNSRSEMNVSTLELGDSALYLCASSLIYNEQFFGPGTRLTVL.

There are many counts of this clonotype. The chain has TRBV7-9 and TRBJ2-1; 9 nucleotides agree with TRBD1. The junction had 11 bases not matched to a gene; V was cut back by 5 bases and J by 3 bases. CDR3 size: 17 residues. The germline V gene has CDR1 SEHNR and CDR2 FQNEAQ (reference sequence). CDR3 loop: CASSPRWDRAHYNEQFF. For the CDR3, the DNA is TGTGCCAGCAGCCCGCGATGGGACAGGGCCCACTACAATGAGCAGTTCTTC.

This chain links TRBV12-3 or TRBV12-4 with TRBJ2-5; D not certain. V was trimmed by 2 bases and J by 0 bases, leaving 4 bases between them. The CDR3 has 13 residues. The CDR3 sequence is CASSLQYQETQYF. The CDR3 DNA reads TGTGCCAGCAGTTTACAGTACCAAGAGACCCAGTACTTC.

The chain is built from TRBV4-3 and TRBJ2-3; 10 nucleotides match TRBD2. This CDR3 has 18 residues. Germline CDR1 and CDR2: LGHNA and YSLEER. V was pared by 0 bases and J by 3 bases, with 9 bases of the junction left unmatched. The CDR3 here is CASSQETLSGRGTDTQYF. In nucleotides, the CDR3 is TGCGCCAGCAGCCAAGAGACCCTCAGCGGGAGGGGTACAGATACGCAGTATTTT.

This clonotype was observed a few times. The rearrangement joins TRBV7-3 to TRBJ1-2, with 10 positions matching TRBD1. V was clipped by 2 bases and J by 6 bases; unmatched bases: 6. CDR3 length equals 15 residues. In germline, CDR1 is SGHTA, CDR2 FQGTGA. The chain's CDR3 is CASSLFPDRGHGYTF. Here the CDR3 DNA reads TGTGCCAGCAGCTTATTCCCCGACAGGGGGCATGGCTACACCTTC.

The chain couples TRBV29-1 to TRBJ2-1, with 10 bases that match TRBD2. The CDR3 length is 14 residues. Germline-derived CDR1 and CDR2 are SQVTM and ANQGSEA. V gave up 4 bases and J gave up 7 bases; unmatched junction bases: 7. The CDR3 spells CSVARQGLANEQFF. In nucleotides, the CDR3 is TGCAGCGTTGCCCGACAGGGACTAGCGAATGAGCAGTTCTTC.

The chain uses TRBV20-1 and TRBJ1-1; maybe TRBD1 (5 bases). The V end was cut by 5 bases, the J end by 3 bases, with 16 bases between. The CDR3 contains 14 residues. Per the germline V gene, CDR1 is DFQATT and CDR2 is SNEGSKA (reference sequence). The CDR3 sequence is CSAPPAGRDTEAFF. The CDR3 DNA sequence: TGCAGTGCTCCCCCTGCAGGGAGGGACACTGAAGCTTTCTTT.

This clonotype was picked up many times. The junction departs from germline at one end; a sequencing error may be responsible. The rearrangement links TRBV6-1 to TRBJ2-5; D remains ambiguous. Germline V gene lookup returns CDR1 MNHNS and CDR2 SASEGT. This CDR3 comprises 10 residues. CDR3 in amino acids: CASREETQYF. CDR3 nucleotides: TGTGCCAGCAGGGAAGAGACCCAGTACTTC.